This T cell receptor beta chain was observed in a study of Ad26.COV2.S vaccination and SARS-CoV-2 variants. Study summary: Into the muscle, Ad26.COV2.S was dosed once or twice, 56 days apart. Overall study results and limits: Vaccinees and placebo recipients showed similar non-spike TCR breadth.

J lost 3 bases, V lost 5 bases, and 6 bases had no gene match. CDR1 and CDR2 (germline): SNHLY, FYNNEI. The CDR3 runs to 15 residues. As regards this clone: Its matching antigen is unknown.

This table comes from immunoSEQ multiplex PCR, and its TCRdb copy is limited to in-frame clones, with some not included. The sample lists some 320,000 clones, 70% to 90% occurring once. The sample's treatment: roughly 18 received Ad26.COV2.S at low or high dose, single or two shots; about 5 received placebo; per-sample allocation not given. Vaccine and placebo recipients were sampled on day 63 after the first injection. This clonotype originated in a person aged 18-65 years who received the Ad26.COV2.S COVID-19 vaccine or a placebo. The source material was peripheral blood, sampled in a trial of Ad26.COV2.S vaccine versus placebo. This chain connects TRBV2 to TRBJ1-1; TRBD1 matches 10 bases. CDR3 region: CASSLTGGWDTEAFF. The CDR3 nucleotides read TGTGCCAGCAGTTTGACAGGGGGCTGGGACACTGAAGCTTTCTTT. The variable domain in full, with the rest retrieved from reference TRBV2 and TRBJ1-1, is EPEVTQTPSHQVTQMGQEVILRCVPISNHLYFYWYRQILGQKVEFLVSFYNNEISEKSEIFDDQFSVERPDGSNFTLKIRSTKLEDSAMYFCASSLTGGWDTEAFFGQGTRLTVV.